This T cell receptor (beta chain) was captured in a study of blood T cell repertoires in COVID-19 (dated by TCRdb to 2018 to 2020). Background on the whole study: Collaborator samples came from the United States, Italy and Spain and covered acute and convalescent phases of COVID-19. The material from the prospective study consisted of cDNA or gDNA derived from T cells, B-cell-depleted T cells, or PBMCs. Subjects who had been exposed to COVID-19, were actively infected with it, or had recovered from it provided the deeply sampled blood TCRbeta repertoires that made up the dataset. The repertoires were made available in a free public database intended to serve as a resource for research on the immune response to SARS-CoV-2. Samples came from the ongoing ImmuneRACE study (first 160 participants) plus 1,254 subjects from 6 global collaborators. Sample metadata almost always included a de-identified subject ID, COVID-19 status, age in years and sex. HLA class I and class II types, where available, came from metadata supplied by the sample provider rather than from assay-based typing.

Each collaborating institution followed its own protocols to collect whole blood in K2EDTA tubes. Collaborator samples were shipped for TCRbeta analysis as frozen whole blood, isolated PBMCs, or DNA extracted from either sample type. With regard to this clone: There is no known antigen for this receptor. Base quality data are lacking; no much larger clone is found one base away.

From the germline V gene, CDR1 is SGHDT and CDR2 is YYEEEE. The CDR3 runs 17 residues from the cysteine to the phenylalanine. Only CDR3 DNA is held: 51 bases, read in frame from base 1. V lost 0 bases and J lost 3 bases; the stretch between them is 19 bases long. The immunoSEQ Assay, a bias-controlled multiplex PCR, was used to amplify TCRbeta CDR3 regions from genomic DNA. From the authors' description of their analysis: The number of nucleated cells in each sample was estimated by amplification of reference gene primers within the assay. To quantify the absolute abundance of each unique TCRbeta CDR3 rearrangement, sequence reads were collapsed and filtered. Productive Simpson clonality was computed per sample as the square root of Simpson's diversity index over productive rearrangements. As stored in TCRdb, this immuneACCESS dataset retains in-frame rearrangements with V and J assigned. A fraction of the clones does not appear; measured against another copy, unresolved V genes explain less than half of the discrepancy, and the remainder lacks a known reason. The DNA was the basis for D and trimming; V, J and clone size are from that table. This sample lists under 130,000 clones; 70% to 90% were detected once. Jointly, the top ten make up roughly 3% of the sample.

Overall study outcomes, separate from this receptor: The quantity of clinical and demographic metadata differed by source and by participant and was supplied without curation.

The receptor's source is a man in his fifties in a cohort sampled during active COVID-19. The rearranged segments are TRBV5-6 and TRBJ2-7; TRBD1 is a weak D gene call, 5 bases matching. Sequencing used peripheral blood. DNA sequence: TGTGCCAGCAGCTTGGGCCTAGGGGTTCAATCGGGCTACGAGCAGTACTTC. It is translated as CASSLGLGVQSGYEQYF.